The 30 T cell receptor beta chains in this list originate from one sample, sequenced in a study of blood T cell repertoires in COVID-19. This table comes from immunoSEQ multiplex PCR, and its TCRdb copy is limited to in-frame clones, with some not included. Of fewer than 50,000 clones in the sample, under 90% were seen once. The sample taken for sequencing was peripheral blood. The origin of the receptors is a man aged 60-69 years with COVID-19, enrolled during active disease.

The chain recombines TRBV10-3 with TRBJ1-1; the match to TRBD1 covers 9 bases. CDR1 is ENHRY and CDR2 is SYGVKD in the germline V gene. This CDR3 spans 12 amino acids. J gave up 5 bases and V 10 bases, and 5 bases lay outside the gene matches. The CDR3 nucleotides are TGTGCCACGTCGGACAGGGGAACTGAAGCTTTCTTT. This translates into CATSDRGTEAFF.

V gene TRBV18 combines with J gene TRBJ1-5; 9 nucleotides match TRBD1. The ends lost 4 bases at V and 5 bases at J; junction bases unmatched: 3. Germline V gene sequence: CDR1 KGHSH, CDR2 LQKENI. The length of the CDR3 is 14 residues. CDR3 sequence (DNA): TGTGCCAGCTCACGGGGACAGGGTTATCAGCCCCAGCATTTT. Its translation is CASSRGQGYQPQHF.

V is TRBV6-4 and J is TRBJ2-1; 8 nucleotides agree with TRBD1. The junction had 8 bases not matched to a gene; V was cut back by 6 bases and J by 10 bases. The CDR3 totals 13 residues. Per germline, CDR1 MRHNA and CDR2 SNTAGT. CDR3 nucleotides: TGTGCCAGCAGCCCCCAAGGACAGGGAGAGCAGTTCTTC. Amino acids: CASSPQGQGEQFF.

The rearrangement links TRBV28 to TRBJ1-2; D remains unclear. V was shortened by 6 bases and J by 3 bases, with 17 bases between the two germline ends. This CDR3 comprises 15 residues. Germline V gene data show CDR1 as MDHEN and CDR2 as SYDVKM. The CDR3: CASREEGRWDYGYTF. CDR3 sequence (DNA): TGTGCCAGCAGAGAAGAGGGAAGATGGGACTATGGCTACACCTTC.

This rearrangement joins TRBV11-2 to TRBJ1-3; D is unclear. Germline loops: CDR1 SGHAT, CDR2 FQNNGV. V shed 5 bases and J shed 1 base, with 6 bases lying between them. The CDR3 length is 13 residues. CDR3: CASSPMSGNTIYF. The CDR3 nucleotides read TGTGCCAGCAGCCCCATGTCTGGAAACACCATATATTTT.

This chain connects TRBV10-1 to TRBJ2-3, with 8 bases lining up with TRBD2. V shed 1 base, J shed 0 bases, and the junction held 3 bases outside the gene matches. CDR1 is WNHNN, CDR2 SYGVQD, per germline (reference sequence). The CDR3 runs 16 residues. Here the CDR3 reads CASSEYTSGSTDTQYF. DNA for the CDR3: TGCGCCAGCAGTGAGTATACTAGCGGCAGCACAGATACGCAGTATTTT.

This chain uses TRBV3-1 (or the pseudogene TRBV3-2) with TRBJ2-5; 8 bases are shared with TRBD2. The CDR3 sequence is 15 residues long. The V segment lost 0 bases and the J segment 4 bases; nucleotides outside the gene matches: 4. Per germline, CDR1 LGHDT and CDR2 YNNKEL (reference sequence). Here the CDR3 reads CASSQEGTRGETQYF. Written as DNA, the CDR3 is TGTGCCAGCAGCCAAGAAGGGACTAGAGGAGAGACCCAGTACTTC.

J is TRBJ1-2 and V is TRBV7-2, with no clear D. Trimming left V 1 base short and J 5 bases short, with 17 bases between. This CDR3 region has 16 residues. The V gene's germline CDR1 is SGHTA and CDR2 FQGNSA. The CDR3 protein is CASSLDGSGRRYGYTF. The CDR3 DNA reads TGTGCCAGCAGCTTAGATGGGTCCGGCAGGAGGTATGGCTACACCTTC.

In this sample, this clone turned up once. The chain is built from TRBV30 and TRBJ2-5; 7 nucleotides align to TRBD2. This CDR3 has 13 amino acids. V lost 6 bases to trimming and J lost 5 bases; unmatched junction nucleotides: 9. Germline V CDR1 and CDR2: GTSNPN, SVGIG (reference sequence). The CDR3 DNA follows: TGTGCCTGTAGAGTAACGGGAGGCGAGACCCAGTACTTC. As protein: CACRVTGGETQYF.

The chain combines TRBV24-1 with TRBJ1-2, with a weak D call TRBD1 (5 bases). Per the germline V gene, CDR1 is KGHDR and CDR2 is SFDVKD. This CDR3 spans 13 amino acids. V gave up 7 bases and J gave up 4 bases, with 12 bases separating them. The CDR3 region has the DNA TGTGCCACCAGAAGCAGGGAATCCTATGGCTACACCTTC. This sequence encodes CATRSRESYGYTF.

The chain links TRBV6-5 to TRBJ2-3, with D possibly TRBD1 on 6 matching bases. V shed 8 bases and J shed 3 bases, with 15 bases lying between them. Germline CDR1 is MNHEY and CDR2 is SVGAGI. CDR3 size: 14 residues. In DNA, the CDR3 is TGTGCCAGCCACAGGGTTGCCGGGACAGATACGCAGTATTTT. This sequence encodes CASHRVAGTDTQYF.

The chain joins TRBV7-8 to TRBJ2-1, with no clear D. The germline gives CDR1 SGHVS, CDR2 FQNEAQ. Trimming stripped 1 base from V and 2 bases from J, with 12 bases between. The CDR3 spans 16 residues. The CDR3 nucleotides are TGTGCCAGCAGCTTAGAGTCAGGAAGCCCCTACAATGAGCAGTTCTTC. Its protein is CASSLESGSPYNEQFF.

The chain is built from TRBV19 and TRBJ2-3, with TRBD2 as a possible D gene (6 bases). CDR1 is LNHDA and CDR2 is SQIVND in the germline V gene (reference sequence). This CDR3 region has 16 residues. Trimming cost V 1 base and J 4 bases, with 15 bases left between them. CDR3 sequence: CASSIVGSGSADTQYF. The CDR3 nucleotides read TGTGCCAGTAGTATAGTAGGTAGCGGATCCGCAGATACGCAGTATTTT. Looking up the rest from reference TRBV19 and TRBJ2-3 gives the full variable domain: DGGITQSPKYLFRKEGQNVTLSCEQNLNHDAMYWYRQDPGQGLRLIYYSQIVNDFQKGDIAEGYSVSREKKESFPLTVTSAQKNPTAFYLCASSIVGSGSADTQYFGPGTRLTVL.

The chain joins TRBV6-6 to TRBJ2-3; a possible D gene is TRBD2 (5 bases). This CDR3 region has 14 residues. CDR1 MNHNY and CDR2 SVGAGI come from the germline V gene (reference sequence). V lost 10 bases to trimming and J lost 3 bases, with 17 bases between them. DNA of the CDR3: TGTGCCACCGCCCCCAGCGGACCTACAGATACGCAGTATTTT. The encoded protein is CATAPSGPTDTQYF.

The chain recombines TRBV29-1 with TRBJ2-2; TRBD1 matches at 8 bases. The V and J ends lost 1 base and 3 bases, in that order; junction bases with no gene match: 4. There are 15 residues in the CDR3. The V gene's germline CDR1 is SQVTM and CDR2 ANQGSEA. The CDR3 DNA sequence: TGCAGCGTTGAAGGACAGGGGAAGGACACCGGGGAGCTGTTTTTT. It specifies CSVEGQGKDTGELFF.

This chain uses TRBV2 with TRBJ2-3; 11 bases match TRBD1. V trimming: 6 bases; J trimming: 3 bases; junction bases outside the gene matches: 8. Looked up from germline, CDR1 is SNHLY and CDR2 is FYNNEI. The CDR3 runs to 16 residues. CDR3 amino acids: CASRFGTGGRTDTQYF. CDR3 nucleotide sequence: TGTGCCAGCAGGTTCGGGACAGGGGGAAGGACAGATACGCAGTATTTT.

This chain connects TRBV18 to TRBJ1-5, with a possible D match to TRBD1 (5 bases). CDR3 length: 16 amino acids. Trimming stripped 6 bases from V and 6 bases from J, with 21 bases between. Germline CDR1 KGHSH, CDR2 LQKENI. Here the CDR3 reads CASSPTTQGLSQPQHF. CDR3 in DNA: TGTGCCAGCTCGCCGACAACTCAGGGCCTAAGTCAGCCCCAGCATTTT.

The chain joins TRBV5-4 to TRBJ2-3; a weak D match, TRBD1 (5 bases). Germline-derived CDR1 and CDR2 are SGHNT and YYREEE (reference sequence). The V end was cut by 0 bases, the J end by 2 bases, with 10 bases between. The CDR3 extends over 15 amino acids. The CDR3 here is CASSLAQVYTDTQYF. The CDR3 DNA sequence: TGTGCCAGCAGCTTGGCACAGGTATACACAGATACGCAGTATTTT.

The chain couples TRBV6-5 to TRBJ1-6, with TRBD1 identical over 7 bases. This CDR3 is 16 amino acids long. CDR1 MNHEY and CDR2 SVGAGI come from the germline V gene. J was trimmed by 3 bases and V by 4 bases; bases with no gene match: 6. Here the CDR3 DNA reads TGTGCCAGCAGTTTTCGCAGGGACAGCTATAATTCACCCCTCCACTTT. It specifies CASSFRRDSYNSPLHF.

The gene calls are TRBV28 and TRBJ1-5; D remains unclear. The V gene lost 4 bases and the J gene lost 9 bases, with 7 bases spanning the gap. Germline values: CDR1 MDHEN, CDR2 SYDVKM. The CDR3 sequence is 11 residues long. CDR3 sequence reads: CASSSNGPQHF. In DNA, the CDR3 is TGTGCCAGCAGTTCCAACGGGCCCCAGCATTTT.

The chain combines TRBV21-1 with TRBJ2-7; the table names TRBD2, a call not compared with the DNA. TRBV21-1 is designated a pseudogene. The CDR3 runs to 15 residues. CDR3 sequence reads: CASSKGRTSCYEQYF. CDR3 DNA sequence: TGTGCCAGCAGCAAAGGTCGGACTAGTTGCTACGAGCAGTACTTC.

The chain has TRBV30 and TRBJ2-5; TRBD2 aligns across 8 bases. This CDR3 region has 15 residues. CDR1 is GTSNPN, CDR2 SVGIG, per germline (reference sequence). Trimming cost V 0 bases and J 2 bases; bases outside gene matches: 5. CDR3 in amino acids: CAWSVGGRTQETQYF. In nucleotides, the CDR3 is TGTGCCTGGAGTGTAGGCGGGAGGACACAAGAGACCCAGTACTTC.

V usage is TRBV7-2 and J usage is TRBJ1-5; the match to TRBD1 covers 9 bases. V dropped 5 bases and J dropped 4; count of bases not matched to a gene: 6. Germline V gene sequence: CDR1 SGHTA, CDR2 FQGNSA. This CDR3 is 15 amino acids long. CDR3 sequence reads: CASSTLQGANQPQHF. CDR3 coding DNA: TGTGCCAGCAGCACATTACAGGGGGCAAATCAGCCCCAGCATTTT.

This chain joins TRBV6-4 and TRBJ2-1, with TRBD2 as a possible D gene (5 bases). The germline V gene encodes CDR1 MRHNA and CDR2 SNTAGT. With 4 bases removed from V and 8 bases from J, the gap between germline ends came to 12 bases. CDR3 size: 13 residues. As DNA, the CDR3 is TGTGCCAGCAGTGTAGATGGAGGCGATGAGCAGTTCTTC. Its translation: CASSVDGGDEQFF.

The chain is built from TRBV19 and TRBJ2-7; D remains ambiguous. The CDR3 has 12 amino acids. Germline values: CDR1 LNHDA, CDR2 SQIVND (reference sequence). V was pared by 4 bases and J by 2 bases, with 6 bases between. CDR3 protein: CASSSGPYEQYF. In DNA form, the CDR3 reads TGTGCCAGTAGTAGCGGCCCCTACGAGCAGTACTTC.

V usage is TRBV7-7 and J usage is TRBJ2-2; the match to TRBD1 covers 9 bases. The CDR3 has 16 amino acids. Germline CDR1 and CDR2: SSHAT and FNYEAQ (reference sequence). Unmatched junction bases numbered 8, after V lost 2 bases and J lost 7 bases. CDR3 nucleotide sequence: TGTGCCAGCAGCTTAAACCTACAGGGGGCCATCGGGGAGCTGTTTTTT. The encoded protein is CASSLNLQGAIGELFF.

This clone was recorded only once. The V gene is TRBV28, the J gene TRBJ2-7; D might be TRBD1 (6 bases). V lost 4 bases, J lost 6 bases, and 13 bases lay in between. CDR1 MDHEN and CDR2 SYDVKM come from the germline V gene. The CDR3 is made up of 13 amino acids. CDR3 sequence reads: CASSWTALGEQYF. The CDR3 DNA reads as TGTGCCAGCAGTTGGACAGCCTTGGGCGAGCAGTACTTC.

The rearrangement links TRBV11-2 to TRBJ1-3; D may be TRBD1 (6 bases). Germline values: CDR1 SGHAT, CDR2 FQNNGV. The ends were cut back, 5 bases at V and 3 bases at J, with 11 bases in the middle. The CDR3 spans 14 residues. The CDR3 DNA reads TGTGCCAGCAGCCGACGGACAGATGGAAACACCATATATTTT. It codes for CASSRRTDGNTIYF.

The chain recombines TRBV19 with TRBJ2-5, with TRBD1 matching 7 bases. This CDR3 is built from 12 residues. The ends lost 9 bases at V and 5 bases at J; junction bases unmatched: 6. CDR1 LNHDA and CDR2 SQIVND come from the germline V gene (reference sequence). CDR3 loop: CASRQGMETQYF. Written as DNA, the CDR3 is TGTGCCAGCCGACAGGGTATGGAGACCCAGTACTTC.

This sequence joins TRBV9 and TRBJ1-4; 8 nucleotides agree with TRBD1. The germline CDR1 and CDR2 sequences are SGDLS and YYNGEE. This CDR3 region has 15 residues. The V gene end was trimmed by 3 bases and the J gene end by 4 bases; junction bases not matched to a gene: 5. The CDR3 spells CASSGDRNLNEKLFF. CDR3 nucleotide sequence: TGTGCCAGCAGCGGGGACAGGAACCTTAATGAAAAACTGTTTTTT.